One T cell receptor (beta chain) is described in this entry. Its antigen is not identified. CDR1 and CDR2 from the germline V gene are SQVTM and ANQGSEA. CDR3 length: 15 amino acids. V lost 0 bases, J lost 7 bases, and 8 bases stayed unmatched. TCRdb re-called the reads through MiXCR, storing one row per CDR3 protein. The sample records roughly 990,000 distinct CDR3 sequences, 31% being singletons. These data belong to a study of T cell repertoires in cytomegalovirus infection. Study-level information: Public TCR beta signature analysis indicated the presence of both CMV infection and matching HLA type. Study results and caveats: Cumulative frequency (of public TCR beta family members) identified carriers of CMV plus the relevant HLA. Within the response measured ex vivo, HLA-C-restricted CMV-specific TCR beta clonotypes were dominant.

The chain is built from TRBV29-1 and TRBJ2-2; 7 nucleotides agree with TRBD2. This clonotype originated in a human donor in good health (CMV status not recorded). Some clones in this sample may be carry-over from other donors' samples. The sequenced sample was cultured CD8+ T cells from PBMCs, obtained from culture after CMV antigen stimulation. CDR3 nucleotide sequence: TGCAGCGTTGAAGATTTGATTTCGGGAGGCGGGGAGCTGTTTTTT. Translating it yields CSVEDLISGGGELFF.